The rows below give T cell receptor beta chains drawn from one sample of a study of Ad26.COV2.S vaccination and SARS-CoV-2 variants. TCRdb's copy holds only in-frame clones and misses some; the assay was immunoSEQ multiplex PCR. The data show some 250,000 clones, approximately 87% seen once. Sequences were derived from peripheral blood, sampled in a trial of Ad26.COV2.S vaccine versus placebo. The receptor set was obtained from a person between 18 and 65 years old who received the Ad26.COV2.S COVID-19 vaccine or a placebo. Both conserved end residues are part of each CDR3. The D gene is left open where the match is weak. Size is omitted from some rows. Given values are once, few, many or a class for expanded clones.

J	size	V	D	CDR3	DNA
TRBJ1-2	once	TRBV7-2	-	CASSLRRSHGYTF	TGTGCCAGCAGCTTAAGGCGCTCCCATGGCTACACCTTC
TRBJ1-2	-	TRBV29-1	TRBD1	CSGAQGVEGYTF	TGCAGCGGGGCACAGGGGGTGGAAGGCTACACCTTC
TRBJ2-3	-	TRBV5-6	-	CASSSGQGPFDTQYF	TGTGCCAGCAGCTCCGGGCAGGGGCCCTTTGATACGCAGTATTTT
TRBJ2-2	-	TRBV10-1	TRBD1	CASSTSGGTGELFF	TGCGCCAGCAGTACGTCAGGGGGCACCGGGGAGCTGTTTTTT
TRBJ2-2	-	TRBV7-2	TRBD1	CASSLGTGMAGELFF	TGTGCCAGCAGCTTAGGGACAGGGATGGCCGGGGAGCTGTTTTTT
TRBJ2-2	-	TRBV18	-	CASSPPRGLSTGELFF	TGTGCCAGCTCACCACCTAGGGGTTTGAGCACCGGGGAGCTGTTTTTT
TRBJ2-3	-	TRBV18	-	CASSPGPRADTQYF	TGTGCCAGCTCACCCGGACCCAGGGCAGATACGCAGTATTTT
TRBJ2-1	once	TRBV15	TRBD2	CATSPGTSGGVREQFF	TGTGCCACCAGCCCCGGGACTAGCGGGGGGGTACGTGAGCAGTTCTTC
TRBJ1-1	-	TRBV7-9	-	CASSQGEAFF	TGTGCCAGCAGCCAAGGTGAAGCTTTCTTT
TRBJ2-2	few	TRBV5-6	-	CASSPPDSFNTGELFF	TGTGCCAGCAGCCCCCCGGACAGCTTCAACACCGGGGAGCTGTTTTTT
TRBJ2-3	-	TRBV7-2	-	CASSLARRTGSLDTQYF	TGTGCCAGCAGCTTAGCCCGACGGACTGGCTCACTGGATACGCAGTATTTT
TRBJ2-7	few	TRBV14	TRBD1	CASSGWDSYEQYF	TGTGCCAGCAGCGGGTGGGACAGCTACGAGCAGTACTTC
TRBJ1-1	-	TRBV9	-	CASSAGAALMNTEAFF	TGTGCCAGCAGCGCAGGGGCAGCCCTCATGAACACTGAAGCTTTCTTT
TRBJ1-4	-	TRBV19	-	CASSIGVPEKLFF	TGTGCCAGTAGTATAGGAGTACCTGAAAAACTGTTTTTT